This TCR beta chain was sequenced for a study of response to subunit inactivated influenza vaccine. Study-wide points: A suggestion made by the authors is that each seasonal influenza vaccination recruits few new T cells.

Turning to this clonotype: The antigen is unknown.

TCRdb called the RT-PCR reads again in MiXCR, with one record for every CDR3 protein. Among 450,000 to 600,000 distinct CDR3 sequences listed, approximately 15% were seen once. V was clipped by 6 bases and J by 5 bases, with 9 bases between them. The germline CDR1 and CDR2 sequences are SGHTA and FQGNSA. The CDR3 is made up of 12 amino acids. The sequencing used CD4+ T cells sorted from PBMCs, collected around 25 months after vaccination. This receptor was identified in a man between 45 and 75 years old who received an inactivated influenza vaccine. V and J are TRBV7-2 and TRBJ2-3, with D possibly being TRBD1 (5 bases). DNA of the CDR3: TGTGCCAGCAGACCAACAGGAGATACGCAGTATTTT. This encodes CASRPTGDTQYF.